This T cell receptor (beta chain) appears in the sequencing data of a study of T-cell memory formation after mild COVID-19. This clonotype was recorded a few times. This CDR3 region has 13 residues. Trimming shortened V by 3 bases and J by 8 bases, and 11 bases separated the two germline ends. Germline V lookup: CDR1 SGHTA, CDR2 FQGNSA. Each CDR3 protein gets one entry after TCRdb re-called the 5' RACE reads with MiXCR. Among roughly 580,000 distinct CDR3 sequences listed, approximately 18% were seen once. The sequencing sample was made of PBMCs or a T cell subset sorted from them (not recorded which). This chain uses TRBV7-2 with TRBJ2-1, with a weak D call TRBD2 (5 bases). The TCR comes from an adult woman who had mild COVID-19 (a few samples of this study predate the infection). Cell type and time point are not known. In nucleotides, the CDR3 is TGTGCCAGCAGCTTCCGGGGTACGGATGAGCAGTTCTTC. Translated: CASSFRGTDEQFF.